Listed below are T cell receptor beta chains from one sample, sequenced in a study of CD8 T cells in ankylosing spondylitis. TCRdb re-analysed the 5' RACE reads in MiXCR, keeping a single row per CDR3 protein. Of about 340,000 distinct CDR3 sequences in the sample, approximately 15% were seen once. The sequenced sample consisted of blood, either unsorted or a sorted T cell fraction (not recorded which). These receptors came from a male donor with ankylosing spondylitis or in good health (not recorded which). The CDR3 runs from the conserved cysteine through the conserved F or W. A D gene is named only where the DNA matches it firmly. Expanded clones get a size class; other rows say once, few or many, or leave the size out.

clone_size,v_call,d_call,j_call,cdr3_nt,cdr3_aa
many,TRBV12-3/TRBV12-4,-,TRBJ1-2,TGTGCCAGCAGTTTACGCCCCAACTATGGCTACACCTTC,CASSLRPNYGYTF
-,TRBV9,TRBD2,TRBJ2-2,TGTGCCAGCAGCCCTACGGGAACGGGAGGGCCCGGCACCGGGGAGCTGTTTTTT,CASSPTGTGGPGTGELFF
-,TRBV27,TRBD2,TRBJ2-4,TGTGCCAGCAGTCAAAGACGACAGCGGGAGCAAAACATTCAGTACTTC,CASSQRRQREQNIQYF
many,TRBV10-3,TRBD1,TRBJ1-1,TGTGCCATCAGTGACGCCGGGACAGGGGGCGCAGGTGAAGCTTTCTTT,CAISDAGTGGAGEAFF
-,TRBV3-1,-,TRBJ2-3,TGTGCCAGCAGCCAAGTTGTGGGACTCGGCCCAGATACGCAGTATTTT,CASSQVVGLGPDTQYF
-,TRBV6-2/TRBV6-3,-,TRBJ2-7,TGTGCCAGCAGTTACCCTACCCGGGACACCGGCTACGAGCAGTACTTC,CASSYPTRDTGYEQYF
-,TRBV2,TRBD1,TRBJ2-4,TGTGCCAGCAGTGGCACAGGGGTCGCCATCGATAGTCACATTCAGTACTTC,CASSGTGVAIDSHIQYF
-,TRBV29-1,-,TRBJ2-1,TGCAGCGTTGCGCGTCAGTCATACAATGAGCAGTTCTTC,CSVARQSYNEQFF
many,TRBV12-3/TRBV12-4,-,TRBJ1-1,TGTGCCATCGGTGGGGTGAACACTGAAGCTTTCTTT,CAIGGVNTEAFF
-,TRBV18,TRBD1,TRBJ2-4,TGTGCCAGCTCACCAGGGGACAGGGCCAAAAACATTCAGTACTTC,CASSPGDRAKNIQYF
-,TRBV18,TRBD1,TRBJ1-1,TGTGCCAGCTCACCGGGACAGGGTACCGATGAAGCTTTCTTT,CASSPGQGTDEAFF
once,TRBV27,TRBD1,TRBJ2-2,TGTGCCAGCAGTCCGCTACAGGGGGCAGTGAACACCGGGGAGCTGTTTTTT,CASSPLQGAVNTGELFF
-,TRBV7-9,TRBD2,TRBJ2-7,TGTGCCAGCAGCTTAGGTCCCGCTAGCGGGAGCTTC,CASSLGPASGSF
-,TRBV29-1,TRBD1,TRBJ2-7,TGCAGCTTAGTCCGGGACAGGCTCCTCTACGAGCAGTACTTC,CSLVRDRLLYEQYF
-,TRBV15,-,TRBJ2-4,TGTGCCACCAGCAGTCAAGTGGGCCGGGACATTCAGTACTTC,CATSSQVGRDIQYF
-,TRBV2,TRBD1,TRBJ1-2,TGTGCCCGAAGGGACAGGACTTCTGGCTACACCTTC,CARRDRTSGYTF
-,TRBV23-1,TRBD2,TRBJ2-3,TGCTCTTATATTGGGGCGGGAGGGCCGACAGATACGCAGTATTTT,CSYIGAGGPTDTQYF
-,TRBV5-1,-,TRBJ2-6,TGCGCCAGCAGCCCCGGACGGGGGATACCAAGCTCTGGGGCCAACGTCCTGACTTTC,CASSPGRGIPSSGANVLTF
-,TRBV21-1,-,TRBJ2-1,TGTGCCAGCAGCCCGTGGGGACAGGGGGTGAATGAGCAGTTCTTC,CASSPWGQGVNEQFF
few,TRBV6-5,TRBD2,TRBJ2-7,TGTGCCAGCAGTTCTCAAGGACTAGCGGGAGGGCCCCACGAGCAGTACTTC,CASSSQGLAGGPHEQYF
-,TRBV6-5,-,TRBJ2-1,TGTGCCAGCAGTTACGAGCGGGCCTTCTCCTACAATGAGCAGTTCTTC,CASSYERAFSYNEQFF
few,TRBV15,-,TRBJ2-7,TGTGCCACCAGCAGAGACGGGACTCCCACCGACGAGCAGTACTTC,CATSRDGTPTDEQYF
-,TRBV2,TRBD2,TRBJ2-5,TGTGCCAGCAGTGTCCCAACCCTAGCGGGAGTGGGGGAGACCCAGTACTTC,CASSVPTLAGVGETQYF
few,TRBV11-2,TRBD1,TRBJ1-1,TGTGCCAGCAGCGCGACTACAGGGGGCACTGAAGCTTTCTTT,CASSATTGGTEAFF
few,TRBV4-2,TRBD1,TRBJ2-1,TGTGCCAGCAGCCAAGATCGGGACAGGGGGCTAAAATATGAGCAGTTCTTC,CASSQDRDRGLKYEQFF
-,TRBV7-8,-,TRBJ2-7,TGTGACAGCAGCTTAAGGCGGGACCGTTCTTACGAGCAGTACTTC,CDSSLRRDRSYEQYF
-,TRBV4-1,-,TRBJ2-1,TGCGCCAGCAGCCAAGGACAGGCCAATGAGCAGTTCTTC,CASSQGQANEQFF
few,TRBV2,TRBD2,TRBJ2-1,TGTGCCAGCAGTGAGGGGACTAGCGGGAGGCGTGAAGAGCAGTTCTTC,CASSEGTSGRREEQFF
few,TRBV6-5,TRBD1,TRBJ2-1,TGTGCCAGCAGTTACCCCGGACAGGAAAAGCAGTTCTTC,CASSYPGQEKQFF
few,TRBV11-2,TRBD1,TRBJ2-2,TGTGCCAGCAGCTTAAACGGACAGGGAGGCGGGGAGCTGTTTTTT,CASSLNGQGGGELFF
few,TRBV2,-,TRBJ2-1,TGTGCCAACTTCAAGGGGAAGCCCTACAATGAGCAGTTCTTC,CANFKGKPYNEQFF
-,TRBV10-3,-,TRBJ2-3,TGTGCCATCAGTGAGTCAAGGGGGGCCTCAGATACGCAGTATTTT,CAISESRGASDTQYF
few,TRBV7-2,TRBD2,TRBJ2-5,TGTGCCAGCAGCATTAGACTAGCCCAAGAGACCCAGTACTTC,CASSIRLAQETQYF
few,TRBV19,-,TRBJ2-7,TGTGCCAGCCGACGGGAGACAGGTTCCTACGAGCAGTACTTC,CASRRETGSYEQYF
few,TRBV15,-,TRBJ1-2,TGTGCCATAGACGGAAACTATGGCTACACCTTC,CAIDGNYGYTF
few,TRBV11-2,-,TRBJ1-2,TGTGCCAGCAGCTTAATTAGGCTTCCGGGCAGATCCGAAGGTAGCTATGGCTACACCTTC,CASSLIRLPGRSEGSYGYTF
few,TRBV12-3/TRBV12-4,-,TRBJ2-3,TGTGCCAGCACCCTACTGGGTACGCAGTATTTT,CASTLLGTQYF
-,TRBV6-8,-,TRBJ2-7,TGTGCCAGCGAGAAACCTCGACCCGTAGCTTACGAGCAGTACTTC,CASEKPRPVAYEQYF
-,TRBV14,TRBD1,TRBJ1-1,TGTGCCAGCAGCCAAGACAGGGGGCTAGCTGAAGCTTTCTTT,CASSQDRGLAEAFF
-,TRBV6-1,-,TRBJ2-2,TGTGCCAGCACCAGGCCGCACAACACCGGGGAGCTGTTTTTT,CASTRPHNTGELFF
-,TRBV5-1,-,TRBJ2-7,TGCGCCAGCAGCTTGGGGGGCACTAACTACGAGCAGTACTTC,CASSLGGTNYEQYF
-,TRBV6-1,TRBD2,TRBJ2-1,TGTGCCAGCAGTCAGGGACTAGCGGGAGGAAGAGAGCAGTTCTTC,CASSQGLAGGREQFF
few,TRBV12-3/TRBV12-4,-,TRBJ1-1,TGTGCCAGCAGTCGTGAGGACAGGAACACTGAAGCTTTCTTT,CASSREDRNTEAFF
few,TRBV21-1,-,TRBJ2-7,TGTGCCAGGCCAGTTGTTCGGGACTCCACCTACGAGCAGTACTTC,CARPVVRDSTYEQYF
few,TRBV7-2,-,TRBJ2-2,TGTGCCAGCAGCCTCGCAGGGTTGCGGACCGGGGAGCTGTTTTTT,CASSLAGLRTGELFF
once,TRBV20-1,TRBD2,TRBJ2-3,TGCAGTGCCGAGACGGTAGCGGGAGGCTCCACAGATACGCAGTATTTT,CSAETVAGGSTDTQYF
few,TRBV10-2,-,TRBJ2-3,TGCGCCACTCTACTAGTCAAACAGTATTTT,CATLLVKQYF
few,TRBV6-1,-,TRBJ1-6,TGTGCCACCCGGGCCCCCTATAATTCACCCCTCCACTTT,CATRAPYNSPLHF
-,TRBV2,TRBD1,TRBJ2-7,TGTGCCAGCAATCCATCCGGGACAGGTTCCTACGAGCAGTACTTC,CASNPSGTGSYEQYF
few,TRBV4-2,-,TRBJ2-3,TGTGCCAGCAGCCAGCCCAATCGGGGGTACACAGATACGCAGTATTTT,CASSQPNRGYTDTQYF
-,TRBV5-1,TRBD1,TRBJ2-7,TGCGCCAGCAGCTTAACAGGGGCGGGCTCCTACGAGCAGTACTTC,CASSLTGAGSYEQYF
few,TRBV20-1,TRBD1,TRBJ1-6,TGCAGTGCTACAGGGGGCCAGATTTCCTATAATTCACTCCTCCACTTT,CSATGGQISYNSLLHF
-,TRBV5-1,TRBD1,TRBJ2-3,TGCGCCAGCAGTAGGAGCGACAGGGGAGCAGATACGCAGTATTTT,CASSRSDRGADTQYF
many,TRBV9,-,TRBJ2-1,TGTGCCAGCAGCGTAGAATTAAGCTCCTACAATGAGCAGTTCTTC,CASSVELSSYNEQFF
few,TRBV5-1,-,TRBJ1-1,TGCGCCAGCAGCCCTCTGGATTTGAACACTGAAGCTTTCTTT,CASSPLDLNTEAFF
few,TRBV11-2,-,TRBJ1-2,TGTGCCAGCAGCTTAATAAAAGGGAACTATGGCTACACCTTC,CASSLIKGNYGYTF
-,TRBV20-1,-,TRBJ1-1,TGCAGTGGGGAGGGGAACACTGAAGCTTTCTTT,CSGEGNTEAFF
few,TRBV6-1,TRBD1,TRBJ2-5,TGTGCCTCGAGATCGAAGGCAGGGGGCATACAAGAGACCCAGTACTTC,CASRSKAGGIQETQYF
few,TRBV9,-,TRBJ2-1,TGTGCCAGCTCTTTAAGCGCACACAATGAGCAGTTCTTC,CASSLSAHNEQFF